Below, 29 T cell receptor beta chains from the same sample are listed, as sequenced in a study of control samples from healthy donors and cancer patients. Method: immunoSEQ multiplex PCR; TCRdb's copy keeps in-frame clones and lacks some. The sample lists about 150,000 clones, more than 85% seen once, with approximately 2% in the top ten. The sample consisted of blood. These receptors all stem from a middle-aged woman in good health.

The V call is TRBV4-1, the J call TRBJ2-7, with a weak D call TRBD1 (7 bases). Germline loops: CDR1 MGHRA, CDR2 YSYEKL. The CDR3 contains 14 residues. The V end lost 4 bases, the J end lost 0 bases, and 10 bases lay between the germline ends. The CDR3 DNA is TGCGCCAGCAGCCGTCAGGGGGGCTCCTACGAGCAGTACTTC. Amino acid sequence: CASSRQGGSYEQYF.

The chain uses TRBV20-1 and TRBJ2-3, with 9 bases lining up with TRBD1. Trimming removed 3 bases from V and 5 bases from J; junction bases left unmatched: 9. Germline loops: CDR1 DFQATT, CDR2 SNEGSKA (reference sequence). The CDR3 extends over 15 amino acids. CDR3 loop: CSASAGTGIVDTQYF. DNA of the CDR3: TGCAGTGCTAGTGCCGGGACAGGGATTGTAGATACGCAGTATTTT.

The chain links TRBV18 to TRBJ1-1; 9 bases align to TRBD1. V shed 3 bases, J shed 4 bases, and the junction held 3 bases outside the gene matches. This CDR3 has 14 residues. Germline CDR1 and CDR2: KGHSH and LQKENI. The CDR3: CASSPWTGVTEAFF. CDR3 DNA sequence: TGTGCCAGCTCACCGTGGACAGGGGTCACTGAAGCTTTCTTT.

The rearrangement joins TRBV7-2 to TRBJ1-2, with D perhaps matching TRBD1 (6 bases). Germline-derived CDR1 and CDR2 are SGHTA and FQGNSA. This CDR3 contains 13 residues. V was shortened by 3 bases and J by 6 bases, with 11 bases between the two germline ends. The CDR3 DNA reads TGTGCCAGCAGCTTTCGGACAGATCATGGCTACACCTTC. It is translated as CASSFRTDHGYTF.

This clone was counted a few times. The genes are TRBV6-4 and TRBJ2-1; D is unresolved. V lost 2 bases to trimming and J lost 6 bases, with 14 bases between them. Germline values: CDR1 MRHNA, CDR2 SNTAGT. This CDR3 has 15 residues. CDR3 region: CASSDTDVGFNEQFF. DNA for the CDR3: TGTGCCAGCAGTGACACCGACGTTGGTTTCAATGAGCAGTTCTTC.

V gene TRBV7-9 combines with J gene TRBJ1-2, with D perhaps TRBD1 (5 bases). This CDR3 is 11 amino acids long. V lost 7 bases and J 8 bases, leaving 11 bases between the germline ends. CDR1 and CDR2 from the germline V gene are SEHNR and FQNEAQ (reference sequence). CDR3 coding DNA: TGTGCCAGCACCCGAGGGGACGGCTACACCTTC. Protein: CASTRGDGYTF.

The chain joins TRBV11-2 to TRBJ1-2, with D unresolved. This CDR3 spans 13 amino acids. Germline-derived CDR1 and CDR2 are SGHAT and FQNNGV. V was trimmed by 6 bases and J by 8 bases, leaving 16 bases between them. The CDR3 reads CASSLGLGFGYTF. Here the CDR3 DNA reads TGTGCCAGCAGTCTAGGGTTGGGGTTCGGCTACACCTTC.

The chain links TRBV16 to TRBJ1-1, with TRBD1 as a possible D gene (5 bases). Germline V CDR1 and CDR2: KGHSY, FQNENV. The CDR3 is made up of 14 amino acids. Trimming shortened V by 4 bases and J by 1 base, and 10 bases separated the two germline ends. CDR3 sequence reads: CASSRGSANTEAFF. CDR3 sequence (DNA): TGTGCCAGCAGCCGGGGCTCCGCGAACACTGAAGCTTTCTTT.

This clone was seen a single time. This chain joins TRBV3-1 (or the pseudogene TRBV3-2) and TRBJ1-6, with D tentatively TRBD1 (6 bases). Trimming cost V 5 bases and J 7 bases, with 12 bases left between them. This CDR3 spans 14 amino acids. Looked up from germline, CDR1 is LGHDT and CDR2 is YNNKEL (reference sequence). CDR3 coding DNA: TGTGCCAGCAGCTCACAGGGATGGAATTCACCCCTCCACTTT. Protein: CASSSQGWNSPLHF.

The sample holds one count of this clone. CDR3 DNA sequence: TGTGCCAGCAGCTTAGTGGGGACTGGCGGGGAGCTGTTTTTT. Its translation is CASSLVGTGGELFF. The rearrangement links TRBV7-2 to TRBJ2-2; tentative D call: TRBD2 (6 bases). Between the trimmed V and J ends, which lost 1 base and 7 bases, there was a span of 10 bases. Germline V gives CDR1 SGHTA, CDR2 FQGNSA. The CDR3 runs 14 residues.

The J gene is TRBJ2-5, the V gene TRBV3-1 (or the pseudogene TRBV3-2), with 8 bases matching TRBD2. Germline CDR1 and CDR2: LGHDT and YNNKEL (reference sequence). The CDR3 loop spans 17 amino acids. The V and J ends lost 5 bases and 0 bases, in that order; junction bases with no gene match: 11. CDR3 sequence (DNA): TGTGCCAGCAGCTACCGGCTTAGCGGGGATTACCAAGAGACCCAGTACTTC. The encoded protein is CASSYRLSGDYQETQYF.

The chain recombines TRBV5-1 with TRBJ2-6, with TRBD1 matching over 7 bases. The V and J ends lost 4 bases and 4 bases, in that order; junction bases with no gene match: 5. Germline assignment: CDR1 SGHRS and CDR2 YFSETQ. The CDR3 runs to 15 residues. CDR3 bases: TGCGCCAGCAGCCCCCAGGGGGACGGGGCCAACGTCCTGACTTTC. Its translation is CASSPQGDGANVLTF.

The rearrangement uses TRBV7-9 and TRBJ1-5; D is uncertain. The germline V and J ends were trimmed by 3 bases and 9 bases, with 15 bases remaining between them. The CDR3 loop spans 14 amino acids. Germline lookup yields CDR1 SEHNR and CDR2 FQNEAQ (reference sequence). CDR3 DNA sequence: TGTGCCAGCAGCTTCGACGGAGGTTCGATGCCCCAGCATTTT. Encoded protein: CASSFDGGSMPQHF.

CDR3 DNA sequence: TGTGCCAGCAGTTACCCTACAGGGACTAGCGGGGGGACAACGGCCAAAAACATTCAGTACTTC. Its translation is CASSYPTGTSGGTTAKNIQYF. The gene calls are TRBV6-2 or TRBV6-3 and TRBJ2-4; 15 bases line up with TRBD2. The CDR3 totals 21 residues. Germline V gives CDR1 MNHEY, CDR2 SVGEGT. With 2 bases clipped from V and 1 base from J, the junction kept 12 bases outside the gene matches.

The J gene is TRBJ2-7, the V gene TRBV6-1; D gene unclear. Germline CDR1 MNHNS, CDR2 SASEGT. This CDR3 comprises 14 residues. Trimming left V 2 bases short and J 7 bases short, with 15 bases between. The DNA for the CDR3 is TGTGCCAGCAGTGAAAAGGCTGCGGCGCGGGAGCAGTACTTC. Encoded protein: CASSEKAAAREQYF.

The chain employs TRBV5-4 and TRBJ2-3; D uncertain. The CDR3 has 14 residues. The V gene's germline CDR1 is SGHNT and CDR2 YYREEE (reference sequence). V lost 1 base to trimming and J lost 3 bases, with 9 bases between them. DNA of the CDR3: TGTGCCAGCAGCTTGAGTACTGGTACAGATACGCAGTATTTT. Translation: CASSLSTGTDTQYF.

This chain connects TRBV3-1 (or the pseudogene TRBV3-2) to TRBJ1-5; no clear D. This CDR3 is built from 17 residues. Trimming took 3 bases from V and 0 from J, leaving 15 bases between them. CDR1 LGHDT and CDR2 YNNKEL come from the germline V gene (reference sequence). CDR3 protein: CASSHSSSRTSNQPQHF. DNA for the CDR3: TGTGCCAGCAGCCACAGTTCATCCAGGACTAGCAATCAGCCCCAGCATTTT.

By share, this clone ranks as medium-sized. The chain employs TRBV5-5 and TRBJ2-1, with D unclear. The CDR3 is 14 amino acids. Trimming stripped 0 bases from V and 7 bases from J, with 11 bases between. The germline CDR1 and CDR2 sequences are SGHKS and YYEKEE (reference sequence). CDR3 DNA: TGTGCCAGCAGCTTGGGACCTAAGATTAATGAGCAGTTCTTC. It encodes CASSLGPKINEQFF.

V is TRBV6-5 and J is TRBJ1-5, with D hard to call. V was pared by 5 bases and J by 0 bases, with 11 bases between. The CDR3 is 15 amino acids. The germline V gene encodes CDR1 MNHEY and CDR2 SVGAGI. This CDR3 reads CASSQQQSSNQPQHF. The CDR3 DNA follows: TGTGCCAGCAGTCAACAACAGAGTAGCAATCAGCCCCAGCATTTT.

The rearrangement joins TRBV5-6 to TRBJ1-2; 7 bases are shared with TRBD1. This CDR3 has 14 residues. V trimming: 4 bases; J trimming: 2 bases; junction bases outside the gene matches: 5. Germline assignment: CDR1 SGHDT and CDR2 YYEEEE. The CDR3 spells CASSPIQGNYGYTF. CDR3 sequence (DNA): TGTGCCAGCAGCCCTATACAGGGGAACTATGGCTACACCTTC. The full variable domain, completed using reference TRBV5-6 and TRBJ1-2, is DAGVTQSPTHLIKTRGQQVTLRCSPKSGHDTVSWYQQALGQGPQFIFQYYEEEERQRGNFPDRFSGHQFPNYSSELNVNALLLGDSALYLCASSPIQGNYGYTFGSGTRLTVV.

The chain joins TRBV7-2 to TRBJ2-1, with D uncertain. Germline-derived CDR1 and CDR2 are SGHTA and FQGNSA. Between the trimmed V and J ends, which lost 2 bases and 7 bases, there was a span of 21 bases. The CDR3 covers 17 residues. The CDR3 DNA reads as TGTGCCAGCAGCTTAATGAGTCTTCTGGGGATGATGAATGAGCAGTTCTTC. Protein sequence: CASSLMSLLGMMNEQFF.

This chain connects TRBV6-5 to TRBJ1-3; tentatively, D is TRBD1 (6 bases). The germline V and J ends were trimmed by 7 bases and 4 bases, with 14 bases remaining between them. Germline assignment: CDR1 MNHEY and CDR2 SVGAGI. The CDR3 is 14 residues long. This CDR3 is CASTEWGRGNTIYF. CDR3 nucleotide sequence: TGTGCCAGCACCGAGTGGGGGCGGGGAAACACCATATATTTT.

The V and J genes are TRBV5-4 and TRBJ2-1; tentatively, D is TRBD2 (6 bases). The CDR3 spans 14 residues. The V end was cut by 3 bases, the J end by 2 bases, with 9 bases between. Germline V lookup: CDR1 SGHNT, CDR2 YYREEE (reference sequence). The CDR3 DNA reads as TGTGCCAGCAGCTCCGGGGGACCCTACAATGAGCAGTTCTTC. Its protein product is CASSSGGPYNEQFF. The entire variable domain, with the rest obtained from reference TRBV5-4 and TRBJ2-1, is as follows: ETGVTQSPTHLIKTRGQQVTLRCSSQSGHNTVSWYQQALGQGPQFIFQYYREEENGRGNFPPRFSGLQFPNYSSELNVNALELDDSALYLCASSSGGPYNEQFFGPGTRLTVL.

DNA for the CDR3: TGCGCCAGCAGCTTGGGGTCGGGCGAGCAGTACTTC. Amino acid sequence: CASSLGSGEQYF. V gene TRBV5-1 combines with J gene TRBJ2-7; D gene ambiguous. The length of the CDR3 is 12 residues. Trimming stripped 0 bases from V and 6 bases from J, with 7 bases between. CDR1 and CDR2 from the germline V gene are SGHRS and YFSETQ.

The V and J genes are TRBV6-6 and TRBJ2-5, with D perhaps matching TRBD1 (6 bases). Trimming removed 4 bases at V and 3 bases at J, with 9 bases between. Germline V lookup: CDR1 MNHNY, CDR2 SVGAGI (reference sequence). This CDR3 comprises 13 residues. The CDR3 reads CASSFHREETQYF. CDR3 nucleotide sequence: TGTGCCAGCAGTTTTCACAGGGAAGAGACCCAGTACTTC.

This clone was seen once. The chain employs TRBV5-1 and TRBJ1-4; 11 bases line up with TRBD1. The CDR3 runs 16 residues. V lost 4 bases and J lost 7; bases outside the gene matches: 9. The germline CDR1 and CDR2 sequences are SGHRS and YFSETQ. The CDR3 nucleotides are TGCGCCAGCAGCACGGGACAGGGGGGTTTCGGTGAAAAACTGTTTTTT. As protein: CASSTGQGGFGEKLFF. Full variable domain (outside the CDR3, taken from reference TRBV5-1 and TRBJ1-4): KAGVTQTPRYLIKTRGQQVTLSCSPISGHRSVSWYQQTPGQGLQFLFEYFSETQRNKGNFPGRFSGRQFSNSRSEMNVSTLELGDSALYLCASSTGQGGFGEKLFFGSGTQLSVL.

The chain employs TRBV9 and TRBJ1-1, with 8 nucleotides matching TRBD1. J lost 8 bases, V lost 0 bases, and 9 bases had no gene match. This CDR3 has 15 amino acids. Germline values: CDR1 SGDLS, CDR2 YYNGEE. CDR3 sequence: CASSVEDRVFGEAFF. In DNA, the CDR3 is TGTGCCAGCAGCGTAGAGGACAGGGTGTTTGGGGAAGCTTTCTTT.

This clone was seen just once. CDR3 sequence (DNA): TGTGCCAGTAGTATTGTCCAGACCGAAAAACTGTTTTTT. Residues: CASSIVQTEKLFF. This sequence joins TRBV19 and TRBJ1-4; D remains ambiguous. Between the trimmed V and J ends, which lost 3 bases and 8 bases, there was a span of 10 bases. Germline lookup yields CDR1 LNHDA and CDR2 SQIVND (reference sequence). The CDR3 extends over 13 amino acids.

V is TRBV3-1 (or the pseudogene TRBV3-2) and J is TRBJ2-5; D is perhaps TRBD2 (6 bases). CDR3 length equals 13 residues. Looked up from germline, CDR1 is LGHDT and CDR2 is YNNKEL (reference sequence). V was trimmed by 4 bases and J by 2 bases, leaving 8 bases between them. The DNA of the CDR3 is TGTGCCAGCAGCCCCGGGAGACAAGAGACCCAGTACTTC. Residues: CASSPGRQETQYF.